This section outlines one TCR beta chain sequence together with its context. Its cognate antigen has yet to be identified. No base quality information exists; no much larger clone differs at one position. The immunoSEQ Assay was used to sequence TCR beta CDR3 regions from DNA. Regarding the original processing steps: To compute T cell density, TCR beta template counts were normalized to usable DNA, which was estimated by amplifying housekeeping genes. Using the preseqR package, richness was estimated by extrapolating to 120,000 templates for tissue samples and 400,000 templates for PBMC samples. Clonality was defined as one minus Pielou's evenness. Tissue-enriched TCRs were identified by differential abundance testing using productive amino-acid clonotypes, minimum total count 5 and alpha 0.1. The Jaccard Index and the Morisita Overlap Index were used to measure how much the repertoires overlapped between compartments. TCR beta CDR3s were clustered by GLIPH together with public tetramer-defined viral CDR3s, and at least three viral sequences plus V-gene enrichment were required for viral motifs. Imported from immuneACCESS, the table was reduced by TCRdb to in-frame sequences with V and J called. These copies leave out some clones; in studies compared against another copy, an unresolved V gene accounts for under half, and the cause of the remainder is not known. The DNA was the basis for D and trimming; V, J and clone size are from that table. The sample table records 35,000 to 50,000 clones; about four fifths of these occur just once. Together, the top ten hold about 32% of the sample.

This entry comes from a study of T cells in localized non-small cell lung cancer (dated by TCRdb to the early 2020s). Turning to the overall study: The study analyzed T cell repertoires of 236 early-stage NSCLC patients, comparing tumors and uninvolved tumor-adjacent lungs. A mean age of around 66 years was recorded for the NSCLC patients, of whom approximately 130 were male and some 99 were female. The cohort consisted of 200 to 250 treatment-naive NSCLC patients whose localized lung tumors had been resected.

Broader findings and caveats from the paper: The highest T cell clonality was observed in uninvolved tumor-adjacent lung, where clonality exceeded that of tumor, suggesting that antigenic responses were more focused in uninvolved tumor-adjacent lung. Higher T cell density in blood was associated with longer overall survival, whereas higher clonality in adjacent lung was associated with shorter survival. Because the study design was exploratory, TCR variables were selected using unadjusted p-values without false-discovery rate correction. Of the top 100 tumor clones, a median of approximately 60 were detected in paired uninvolved adjacent lung; approximately 30 were also among that lung's top 100. Because multi-region sequencing of the tumors was not done, intratumor heterogeneity could not be ruled out.

V is pared back by 4 bases and J by 5 bases, with 9 bases lying between the germline termini. For CDR1 and CDR2, the germline V gene (reference sequence) lists LNHDA and SQIVND. From the cysteine up to the phenylalanine, the CDR3 has a length of 13 residues. Here the CDR3 DNA is all that survives: 39 bases in frame from base 1. At diagnosis, peripheral blood, uninvolved tumor-adjacent lung and tumor were collected and stored as a combination of fresh-frozen and FFPE material. For TCR repertoire profiling, blood samples were analyzed as peripheral blood mononuclear cells. The chain is assembled from TRBV19 and TRBJ1-5; the best D guess is TRBD1, with 6 bases matching. This TCR was sampled from a woman aged 40 to 75 with stage II squamous cell lung carcinoma. The sequences come from PBMCs, collected before any cancer treatment. The CDR3 amino acid sequence is: CASSKGGHQPQHF. The nucleotides are TGTGCCAGTAGTAAGGGGGGGCATCAGCCCCAGCATTTT.